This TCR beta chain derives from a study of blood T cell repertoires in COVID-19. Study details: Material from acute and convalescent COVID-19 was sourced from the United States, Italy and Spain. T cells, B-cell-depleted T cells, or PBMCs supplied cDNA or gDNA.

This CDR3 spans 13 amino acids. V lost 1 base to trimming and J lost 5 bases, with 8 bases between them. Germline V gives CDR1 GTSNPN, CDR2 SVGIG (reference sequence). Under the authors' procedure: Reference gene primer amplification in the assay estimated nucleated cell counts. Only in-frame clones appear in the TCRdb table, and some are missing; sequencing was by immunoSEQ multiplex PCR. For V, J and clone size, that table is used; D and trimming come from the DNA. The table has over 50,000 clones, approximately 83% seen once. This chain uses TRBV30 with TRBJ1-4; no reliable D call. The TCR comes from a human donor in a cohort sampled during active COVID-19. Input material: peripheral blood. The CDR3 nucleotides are TGTGCCTGGAGTGGGCGGGAAAATGAAAAACTGTTTTTT. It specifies CAWSGRENEKLFF.